This T cell receptor (beta chain) was observed in a study of cytomegalovirus exposure and HLA in healthy donors. Broader study findings: By HLA locus, TCR association rates varied in a later analysis, with DRB1 showing the most and HLA-C the fewest. V- and J-gene trimming in TCR beta was tied to a missense DCLRE1C variant by an analysis performed later.

Concerning this clone itself: Its antigen is not known.

The PCR made use of 60 Vbeta and 13 Jbeta primers. Profiled with immunoSEQ multiplex PCR; TCRdb holds only in-frame clones, not every one. The sample shows about 130,000 clones, over 60% of them seen only once. While unrecorded immune exposures were likely, the donors were nominally healthy when sampled. Germline CDR1 and CDR2: SGHRS and YFSETQ. This CDR3 is built from 16 residues. Between the trimmed V and J ends, which lost 0 bases and 0 bases, there was a span of 10 bases. Sequencing used PBMCs. The genes are TRBV5-1 and TRBJ2-1; perhaps TRBD2 as D (6 bases). The source is a human donor in good health. The CDR3 DNA is TGCGCCAGCAGCTTGGCCGGAGGGAGCTCCTACAATGAGCAGTTCTTC. Protein: CASSLAGGSSYNEQFF.